The 18 T cell receptor beta chains below come from one sample, sequenced in a study of cytomegalovirus exposure and HLA in healthy donors. With 60 Vbeta and 13 Jbeta primers, the PCR was carried out. Repertoires were generated with immunoSEQ multiplex PCR, while TCRdb's copy carries only in-frame clones and drops some. The profile covers 35,000 to 45,000 clones, with 55% to 75% appearing a single time and less than 8.5% taken by the ten largest. The specimen sequenced was PBMCs. These receptors all come from a young man in good health and CMV-seronegative.

This sequence joins TRBV29-1 and TRBJ1-1; 8 bases agree with TRBD1. Germline assignment: CDR1 SQVTM and CDR2 ANQGSEA. Trimming cost V 2 bases and J 2 bases; bases outside gene matches: 4. This CDR3 comprises 14 residues. The CDR3: CSVEPRGQNTEAFF. The CDR3 DNA follows: TGCAGCGTTGAACCCAGGGGGCAAAACACTGAAGCTTTCTTT.

This clone showed up just a few times. This rearrangement joins TRBV7-9 to TRBJ1-4, with 7 bases aligning to TRBD1. After removal of 4 bases from V and 8 bases from J, the junction contained 10 bases not matched to a gene. The CDR3 runs 15 residues. The germline V gene has CDR1 SEHNR and CDR2 FQNEAQ (reference sequence). DNA for the CDR3: TGTGCCAGCAGCTCGTCAGGGGGGTGGGGAGAAAAACTGTTTTTT. Translating gives CASSSSGGWGEKLFF.

A remark on this clone: One end of the junction does not line up with germline, which may come from a read error. This rearrangement joins TRBV2 to TRBJ2-3; 15 bases match TRBD2. The germline V gene encodes CDR1 SNHLY and CDR2 FYNNEI. This CDR3 contains 18 residues. The CDR3 DNA is TGTGCCAGCAGTGCCACCTCGGGACTAGCGGGGGGTACAGGTACGCAGTATTTT. Its translation: CASSATSGLAGGTGTQYF.

This clone was detected only once. V is TRBV28 and J is TRBJ2-1; 10 bases match TRBD2. The CDR3 is made up of 15 amino acids. Germline V gene lookup returns CDR1 MDHEN and CDR2 SYDVKM. Trimming at V came to 6 bases and at J to 4 bases, leaving 6 bases not matched to a gene. CDR3 sequence reads: CASSQIAGGYNEQFF. The DNA of the CDR3 is TGTGCCAGCAGCCAAATAGCGGGAGGATACAATGAGCAGTTCTTC.

This chain uses TRBV7-2 with TRBJ2-1; the D is unclear. Germline CDR1 is SGHTA and CDR2 is FQGNSA. V lost 0 bases, J lost 4 bases, and 16 bases lay in between. This CDR3 spans 17 amino acids. The CDR3 DNA reads as TGTGCCAGCAGCTTAGCGGGCTCCCTCTTAGGTTACAATGAGCAGTTCTTC. As protein: CASSLAGSLLGYNEQFF.

The chain joins TRBV6-5 to TRBJ2-5; a possible D gene is TRBD2 (5 bases). The length of the CDR3 is 12 residues. Germline V gene lookup returns CDR1 MNHEY and CDR2 SVGAGI. The V end was cut by 8 bases, the J end by 1 base, with 8 bases between. This CDR3 is CASGRAQETQYF. CDR3 DNA: TGTGCCAGCGGGCGGGCCCAAGAGACCCAGTACTTC.

The rearrangement links TRBV5-1 to TRBJ1-1; no clear D gene. The CDR3 contains 13 residues. The germline CDR1 and CDR2 sequences are SGHRS and YFSETQ. V lost 0 bases and J lost 4, with 7 bases in between. DNA of the CDR3: TGCGCCAGCAGCTTGGTCCCAGGCACTGAAGCTTTCTTT. Translated: CASSLVPGTEAFF.

The chain joins TRBV10-3 to TRBJ1-6; TRBD1 aligns across 7 bases. This CDR3 is 15 amino acids long. Germline trimming cut 6 bases from V and 9 bases from J; bases unmatched to any gene: 11. Germline V gives CDR1 ENHRY, CDR2 SYGVKD. CDR3 DNA sequence: TGTGCCATCAGCCCCAAGGGGCAGGGGGTTTCACCCCTCCACTTT. Translation gives CAISPKGQGVSPLHF.

This clone turned up a few times. The chain links TRBV11-3 to TRBJ1-1; TRBD1 aligns across 8 bases. V lost 5 bases and J lost 3; bases outside the gene matches: 5. The germline V gene has CDR1 SGHNT and CDR2 YENEEA. This CDR3 contains 14 residues. CDR3 region: CASSIDRGDTEAFF. Here the CDR3 DNA reads TGTGCCAGCAGCATCGACAGGGGCGACACTGAAGCTTTCTTT.

The rearrangement uses TRBV28 and TRBJ1-1, with D perhaps matching TRBD1 (5 bases). V was shortened by 3 bases and J by 1 base, with 24 bases between the two germline ends. Per germline, CDR1 MDHEN and CDR2 SYDVKM. This CDR3 has 19 amino acids. The CDR3, as DNA: TGTGCCAGCAGTTTTAGACAAGGGGCAGTGGGGCATGGGAACACTGAAGCTTTCTTT. Translated: CASSFRQGAVGHGNTEAFF.

The J gene is TRBJ2-5, the V gene TRBV7-8; 10 nucleotides match TRBD2. The CDR3 loop spans 18 amino acids. Unmatched junction bases numbered 14, after V lost 0 bases and J lost 7 bases. The germline V gene has CDR1 SGHVS and CDR2 FQNEAQ. This CDR3 is CASSLALAGAPAQGTQYF. CDR3 sequence (DNA): TGTGCCAGCAGCTTAGCCCTAGCGGGAGCCCCGGCCCAGGGGACCCAGTACTTC.

The rearrangement uses TRBV27 and TRBJ1-6; D unclear. In germline, CDR1 is MNHEY, CDR2 SMNVEV (reference sequence). Trimming took 5 bases from V and 7 from J, leaving 9 bases between them. This CDR3 spans 13 amino acids. The chain's CDR3 is CASSPAANSPLHF. CDR3 nucleotides: TGTGCCAGCAGTCCCGCGGCGAATTCACCCCTCCACTTT.

The chain combines TRBV28 with TRBJ1-1, with D possibly TRBD1 on 5 matching bases. The CDR3 has 14 residues. From germline, CDR1 is MDHEN and CDR2 SYDVKM. Trimming removed 5 bases at V and 1 base at J, with 11 bases between. The CDR3 spells CASSGYTGNTEAFF. CDR3 bases: TGTGCCAGCAGTGGTTACACAGGGAACACTGAAGCTTTCTTT.

The chain recombines TRBV5-1 with TRBJ2-2; tentative D call: TRBD1 (5 bases). Germline V gene sequence: CDR1 SGHRS, CDR2 YFSETQ. Trimming took off 0 bases at V and 3 bases at J, with 12 bases between the two ends. This CDR3 spans 16 amino acids. The CDR3 nucleotides read TGCGCCAGCAGCTTGGAAGGGGTCAAAGACACCGGGGAGCTGTTTTTT. This sequence encodes CASSLEGVKDTGELFF.

V is TRBV7-2 and J is TRBJ1-2; 9 nucleotides match TRBD1. Germline assignment: CDR1 SGHTA and CDR2 FQGNSA. The CDR3 totals 15 residues. The trim removed 5 bases at V and 4 bases at J, leaving 8 bases unmatched. CDR3 in DNA: TGTGCCAGCAGCGCATCCGGGACAGGGACCTATGGCTACACCTTC. It specifies CASSASGTGTYGYTF.

The chain recombines TRBV7-2 with TRBJ1-2; D perhaps matches TRBD1 (6 bases). This CDR3 is 15 amino acids long. V was cut by 0 bases and J by 4 bases, with 12 bases left in between. Germline-derived CDR1 and CDR2 are SGHTA and FQGNSA. This CDR3 is CASSLAQGNIYGYTF. The CDR3 region has the DNA TGTGCCAGCAGCTTAGCGCAGGGGAATATCTATGGCTACACCTTC.

This clone was seen only a few times. Here the CDR3 reads CASSLNRGQPQHF. The CDR3 region has the DNA TGTGCCAGCAGTTTAAACAGGGGGCAGCCCCAGCATTTT. This chain connects TRBV28 to TRBJ1-5, with 8 bases fitting TRBD1. CDR1 and CDR2 (germline): MDHEN, SYDVKM. The CDR3 has 13 residues. The V gene end was trimmed by 2 bases and the J gene end by 7 bases; junction bases not matched to a gene: 1.

The genes are TRBV28 and TRBJ1-2; 8 nucleotides agree with TRBD1. The CDR3 has 17 amino acids. V gave up 3 bases and J gave up 8 bases; unmatched junction bases: 17. Germline V gene data show CDR1 as MDHEN and CDR2 as SYDVKM. The CDR3 spells CASSFVRTGRTLGGYTF. In nucleotides, the CDR3 is TGTGCCAGCAGTTTCGTCCGGACAGGGAGGACCCTTGGGGGCTACACCTTC.